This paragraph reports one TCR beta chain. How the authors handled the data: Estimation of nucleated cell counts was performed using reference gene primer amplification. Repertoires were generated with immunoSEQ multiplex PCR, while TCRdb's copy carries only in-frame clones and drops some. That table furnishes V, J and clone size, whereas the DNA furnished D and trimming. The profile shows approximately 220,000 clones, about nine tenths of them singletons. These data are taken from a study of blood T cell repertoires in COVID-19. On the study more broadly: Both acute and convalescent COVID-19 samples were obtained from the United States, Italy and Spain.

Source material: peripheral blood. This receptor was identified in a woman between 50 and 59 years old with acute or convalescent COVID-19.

CDR3 region: CASTPRPNEKLFF. The CDR3 DNA reads TGTGCCAGCACCCCCCGTCCTAATGAAAAACTGTTTTTT. The chain is built from TRBV6-5 and TRBJ1-4; no reliable D call. CDR3 length: 13 amino acids. The ends were cut back, 7 bases at V and 3 bases at J, with 9 bases in the middle. The germline V gene encodes CDR1 MNHEY and CDR2 SVGAGI.